Shown below are 30 T cell receptor beta chains from a single sample sequenced in a study of shared clonotypes between healthy human individuals (dated by TCRdb to about 2020). The method was the immunoSEQ multiplex PCR assay. Held by TCRdb, this immuneACCESS table contains in-frame sequences only and omits some clones. Under half of the omission traces to an unresolved V gene where checked; the cause of the rest is unknown. A total of some 2,000,000 clones appear in this sample, nearly 97% of them only once. The ten top clones hold roughly 0.13% of the sample. The material sequenced was naive CD4+ T cells sorted from blood. The cell subset or site label corresponds to: CD45RA+ positively selected. All receptors come from a man between 18 and 35 years old in good health.

The chain joins TRBV10-1 to TRBJ2-7; no clear D. Germline-derived CDR1 and CDR2 are WNHNN and SYGVQD (reference sequence). V lost 6 bases and J lost 3, with 21 bases in between. This CDR3 has 16 residues. Here the CDR3 DNA reads TGCGCCAGCAGGGTACCTTGTTTTCCCGTAGGCTACGAGCAGTACTTC. Its protein is CASRVPCFPVGYEQYF.

The rearrangement uses TRBV5-6 and TRBJ2-2; D might be TRBD1 (6 bases). Looked up from germline, CDR1 is SGHDT and CDR2 is YYEEEE. CDR3 size: 14 residues. V lost 4 bases and J 4 bases, leaving 11 bases between the germline ends. CDR3 DNA: TGTGCCAGCAGCCAGGGGAGCTTCACCGGGGAGCTGTTTTTT. It translates to CASSQGSFTGELFF. Looking up the rest from reference TRBV5-6 and TRBJ2-2 gives the full variable domain: DAGVTQSPTHLIKTRGQQVTLRCSPKSGHDTVSWYQQALGQGPQFIFQYYEEEERQRGNFPDRFSGHQFPNYSSELNVNALLLGDSALYLCASSQGSFTGELFFGEGSRLTVL.

The V and J genes are TRBV7-3 and TRBJ2-7; 8 positions match TRBD1. This CDR3 spans 13 amino acids. V was pared by 0 bases and J by 9 bases, with 4 bases of the junction left unmatched. CDR1 SGHTA and CDR2 FQGTGA come from the germline V gene. CDR3 sequence: CASSLTGQVAQYF. In DNA, the CDR3 is TGTGCCAGCAGCTTAACGGGACAGGTAGCGCAGTACTTC.

In DNA form, the CDR3 reads TGCGCCAGCAGCTTGGAAGCGGGTAGCGGGAGATCTGGCGGGGAGCTGTTTTTT. Its protein product is CASSLEAGSGRSGGELFF. This sequence joins TRBV5-1 and TRBJ2-2; TRBD2 agrees at 9 bases. The CDR3 has 18 residues. V was clipped by 0 bases and J by 7 bases; unmatched bases: 13. Germline values: CDR1 SGHRS, CDR2 YFSETQ.

This rearrangement joins TRBV4-3 to TRBJ2-3; TRBD2 might be the D (6 bases). The CDR3 has 13 residues. Per the germline V gene, CDR1 is LGHNA and CDR2 is YSLEER. V dropped 0 bases and J dropped 9 bases, with 10 bases sitting between them. For the CDR3, the DNA is TGCGCCAGCAGCCAAGATATGGGGGGAACGCAGTATTTT. Translating it yields CASSQDMGGTQYF.

Comments on this clone: At the DNA level, this CDR3 is encoded by other sequences in the same sample as well. This chain connects TRBV2 to TRBJ2-3, with D hard to call. The CDR3 consists of 15 residues. Germline CDR1 and CDR2: SNHLY and FYNNEI. Between the trimmed V and J ends, which lost 2 bases and 0 bases, there was a span of 9 bases. The CDR3 loop is CASSERGGSTDTQYF. The CDR3 coding sequence is TGTGCCAGCAGTGAACGCGGCGGAAGCACAGATACGCAGTATTTT.

In the case of this clone: The same CDR3 arises from other DNA sequences in this sample as well. The J gene is TRBJ2-7, the V gene TRBV10-3, with TRBD2 matching over 8 bases. J was trimmed by 3 bases and V by 0 bases; bases with no gene match: 1. CDR3 size: 14 residues. The germline V gene has CDR1 ENHRY and CDR2 SYGVKD. The DNA of the CDR3 is TGTGCCATCAGTGAGTCTGGGACTAGCTACGAGCAGTACTTC. This encodes CAISESGTSYEQYF.

In regard to this clone: This same CDR3 is encoded by further DNA sequences in the sample. This chain uses TRBV15 with TRBJ2-7; 13 bases agree with TRBD2. This CDR3 spans 16 amino acids. Per germline, CDR1 LNHNV and CDR2 YYDKDF (reference sequence). The V gene end was trimmed by 1 base and the J gene end by 2 bases; junction bases not matched to a gene: 2. The CDR3 here is CATSRGGLAGTYEQYF. The CDR3 DNA is TGTGCCACCAGCAGAGGGGGACTAGCGGGGACCTACGAGCAGTACTTC.

This chain uses TRBV10-3 with TRBJ1-5; D uncertain. V was clipped by 2 bases and J by 7 bases, with 12 bases between them. The CDR3 sequence is 14 residues long. Germline values: CDR1 ENHRY, CDR2 SYGVKD. Here the CDR3 reads CAISESSTGQPQHF. The CDR3 DNA sequence: TGTGCCATCAGTGAGAGCTCGACTGGGCAGCCCCAGCATTTT.

With respect to this clone: Within the sample, other DNA sequences also encode this same CDR3. V gene TRBV11-2 combines with J gene TRBJ2-7; D not resolved. Trimming removed 1 base at V and 4 bases at J, with 5 bases between. Germline V gene lookup returns CDR1 SGHAT and CDR2 FQNNGV. The CDR3 loop spans 12 amino acids. The CDR3, as DNA: TGTGCCAGCAGCTTAGGATGGTACGAGCAGTACTTC. Its protein product is CASSLGWYEQYF.

This chain joins TRBV5-1 and TRBJ2-4, with 8 bases fitting TRBD2. Germline V gene sequence: CDR1 SGHRS, CDR2 YFSETQ. With 0 bases clipped from V and 8 bases from J, the junction kept 10 bases outside the gene matches. The CDR3 runs 16 residues. The CDR3 nucleotides read TGCGCCAGCAGCTTGGGGGGAGCGGGAGTGCAGGACATTCAGTACTTC. Translated, it gives CASSLGGAGVQDIQYF.

V and J are TRBV6-1 and TRBJ1-3; the match to TRBD1 covers 7 bases. This CDR3 is built from 15 residues. Germline CDR1 MNHNS, CDR2 SASEGT. J gave up 0 bases and V 7 bases, and 6 bases lay outside the gene matches. The CDR3 DNA is TGTGCCAGCACCCGACAGGGAAACTCTGGAAACACCATATATTTT. Translated, it gives CASTRQGNSGNTIYF.

The chain has TRBV18 and TRBJ2-7; D possibly uses TRBD1 or TRBD2 (5 bases each). The CDR3 has 14 residues. The germline V gene has CDR1 KGHSH and CDR2 LQKENI. V was shortened by 2 bases and J by 6 bases, with 14 bases between the two germline ends. CDR3 bases: TGTGCCAGCTCACCATACGGGGCTCACGGCGAGCAGTACTTC. Residues: CASSPYGAHGEQYF.

V usage is TRBV5-6 and J usage is TRBJ2-3; the match to TRBD1 covers 10 bases. The CDR3 runs 15 residues. V lost 2 bases and J lost 3; bases outside the gene matches: 3. Germline lookup yields CDR1 SGHDT and CDR2 YYEEEE. CDR3 loop: CASSFGTGVTDTQYF. The CDR3 region has the DNA TGTGCCAGCAGCTTCGGGACAGGGGTAACAGATACGCAGTATTTT.

The chain uses TRBV2 and TRBJ2-5, with TRBD2 identical over 9 bases. The CDR3 loop spans 15 amino acids. V lost 6 bases to trimming and J lost 4 bases; unmatched junction nucleotides: 9. In germline, CDR1 is SNHLY, CDR2 FYNNEI. CDR3 residues: CASSPLRGGGETQYF. In DNA form, the CDR3 reads TGTGCCAGCAGCCCGCTGCGGGGGGGCGGAGAGACCCAGTACTTC.

The J gene is TRBJ2-7, the V gene TRBV28, with 8 bases aligning to TRBD2. CDR3 size: 12 residues. With V trimmed by 8 bases and J by 6 bases, 6 bases remained unmatched. From germline, CDR1 is MDHEN and CDR2 SYDVKM. The CDR3 is CASAGLASEQYF. CDR3 nucleotide sequence: TGTGCCAGCGCCGGACTAGCTAGCGAGCAGTACTTC.

This clone was seen once. The rearrangement uses TRBV10-3 and TRBJ2-2; D is perhaps TRBD2 (5 bases). Trimming removed 6 bases from V and 3 bases from J, with 17 bases in between. The germline CDR1 and CDR2 sequences are ENHRY and SYGVKD. The CDR3 contains 16 residues. The CDR3 coding sequence is TGTGCCATCAGACAAGCTTCGGGAAAGGACACCGGGGAGCTGTTTTTT. This codes for CAIRQASGKDTGELFF.

V gene TRBV4-3 combines with J gene TRBJ2-6; TRBD1 matches 8 bases. The CDR3 covers 16 residues. Germline V gene lookup returns CDR1 LGHNA and CDR2 YSLEER. V shed 2 bases and J 3 bases; nucleotides not matched to a gene: 3. CDR3 protein: CASSQSRGRGANVLTF. The DNA of the CDR3 is TGCGCCAGCAGCCAATCCAGGGGGCGTGGGGCCAACGTCCTGACTTTC.

The gene calls are TRBV10-3 and TRBJ2-5; D is undetermined. Per germline, CDR1 ENHRY and CDR2 SYGVKD. The CDR3 spans 13 residues. V dropped 4 bases and J dropped 5 bases, with 11 bases sitting between them. CDR3 nucleotides: TGTGCCATCAGTGGGGCGAGCCGGGAGACCCAGTACTTC. Translation: CAISGASRETQYF.

This rearrangement joins TRBV4-3 to TRBJ2-1; 11 positions agree with TRBD2. The germline CDR1 and CDR2 sequences are LGHNA and YSLEER. The CDR3 sequence is 19 residues long. V lost 0 bases, J lost 2 bases, and 9 bases stayed unmatched. CDR3 protein: CASSQEPVTSGTTYNEQFF. CDR3 DNA sequence: TGCGCCAGCAGCCAAGAACCCGTGACTAGCGGGACCACCTACAATGAGCAGTTCTTC.

The J gene is TRBJ1-1, the V gene TRBV4-1, with TRBD1 matching 7 bases. The ends lost 5 bases at V and 2 bases at J; junction bases unmatched: 8. The CDR3 has 15 residues. Per germline, CDR1 MGHRA and CDR2 YSYEKL. The CDR3 protein is CASSAQRQGNTEAFF. The CDR3 DNA reads as TGCGCCAGCAGCGCCCAACGACAGGGAAACACTGAAGCTTTCTTT.

About this clone itself: The same CDR3 can be traced to other DNA sequences in this sample. The gene calls are TRBV2 and TRBJ2-7; D gene ambiguous. V was clipped by 9 bases and J by 6 bases, with 12 bases between them. This CDR3 has 11 residues. Per the germline V gene, CDR1 is SNHLY and CDR2 is FYNNEI. CDR3 DNA sequence: TGTGCCAGTAGGCTTCAAGGCGAGCAGTACTTC. This encodes CASRLQGEQYF.

The J gene is TRBJ2-7, the V gene TRBV7-2; 9 nucleotides align to TRBD2. This CDR3 has 15 residues. Germline loops: CDR1 SGHTA, CDR2 FQGNSA. The V segment lost 0 bases and the J segment 2 bases; nucleotides outside the gene matches: 2. The CDR3 sequence: CASSLALAGPYEQYF. The CDR3 DNA follows: TGTGCCAGCAGCTTAGCGCTAGCGGGACCCTACGAGCAGTACTTC.

The chain employs TRBV5-1 and TRBJ2-5; the D gene is possibly TRBD1 (5 bases). V gave up 0 bases and J gave up 5 bases, with 14 bases separating them. The CDR3 is made up of 15 amino acids. Germline CDR1 reads SGHRS; CDR2 reads YFSETQ. The CDR3 loop reads CASSLESRTRETQYF. In DNA, the CDR3 is TGCGCCAGCAGCTTGGAATCGCGGACACGGGAGACCCAGTACTTC.

CDR3 loop: CASSLEQLYGYTF. For the CDR3, the DNA is TGTGCCAGCAGTCTAGAACAGCTCTATGGCTACACCTTC. This chain links TRBV28 with TRBJ1-2; D uncertain. CDR3 length equals 13 residues. Germline lookup yields CDR1 MDHEN and CDR2 SYDVKM. V shed 5 bases and J shed 4 bases, with 11 bases lying between them.

The V and J genes are TRBV10-3 and TRBJ1-3; TRBD1 agrees at 8 bases. CDR1 is ENHRY and CDR2 is SYGVKD in the germline V gene. The V segment lost 0 bases and the J segment 7 bases; nucleotides outside the gene matches: 11. The CDR3 runs to 17 residues. This chain's CDR3 is CAISESIRTGRENTIYF. CDR3 nucleotide sequence: TGTGCCATCAGTGAGTCGATTCGGACAGGGAGAGAGAACACCATATATTTT.

The chain employs TRBV10-3 and TRBJ2-7; 11 bases map to TRBD1. Trimming at V came to 9 bases and at J to 3 bases, leaving 4 bases not matched to a gene. CDR3 size: 13 residues. The germline CDR1 and CDR2 sequences are ENHRY and SYGVKD. CDR3 sequence reads: CAMGQGVFYEQYF. The CDR3 DNA sequence: TGTGCCATGGGACAGGGGGTCTTCTACGAGCAGTACTTC.

The chain employs TRBV10-1 and TRBJ2-7; the D is unclear. CDR1 is WNHNN, CDR2 SYGVQD, per germline (reference sequence). Deletions cut 6 bases from V and 2 bases from J, with 17 bases between. The CDR3 loop spans 15 amino acids. The CDR3 bases are TGCGCCAGCAGCAGATCGGACGCAGGAACCTACGAGCAGTACTTC. Residues: CASSRSDAGTYEQYF.

The rearrangement joins TRBV10-2 to TRBJ1-5, with D possibly being TRBD1 (5 bases). Germline V gene lookup returns CDR1 WSHSY and CDR2 SAAADI. The CDR3 is 15 residues long. V lost 7 bases, J lost 4 bases, and 17 bases lay in between. The CDR3 region is CASTGSGGDNQPQHF. DNA of the CDR3: TGCGCCAGCACGGGCTCGGGGGGGGATAATCAGCCCCAGCATTTT.

The gene calls are TRBV5-8 and TRBJ1-4; D unresolved. CDR1 and CDR2 from the germline V gene are SGHTS and YDEGEE. Trimming shortened V by 0 bases and J by 0 bases, and 6 bases separated the two germline ends. The CDR3 extends over 15 amino acids. CDR3 DNA sequence: TGTGCCAGCAGCTTGGACGGGGCAACTAATGAAAAACTGTTTTTT. This sequence encodes CASSLDGATNEKLFF.